Sequencing of this T cell receptor (beta chain) was carried out in a study of cytomegalovirus exposure and HLA in healthy donors. The PCR was carried out with 60 Vbeta primers and 13 Jbeta primers. Assay: immunoSEQ multiplex PCR; the TCRdb copy retains only in-frame clones and omits some. Of under 200,000 clones detected, 75% to 90% appear once; the ten largest clones hold roughly 2%. As to this clone: Its specificity is unknown.

V trimming: 4 bases; J trimming: 3 bases; junction bases outside the gene matches: 13. The CDR3 has 17 amino acids. Germline loops: CDR1 SGHVS, CDR2 FNYEAQ. General observations from the study: Analyses of presence and absence presupposed an approximately uniform sequencing depth across donors. In a later analysis, DRB1 alleles had the most associated TCRs; HLA-C alleles the fewest. Researchers left out some V segments, among them TRBV6-2 and TRBV6-3, as indistinguishable. A reported reduction in N-insertions relative to the approximately 690-donor mean was seen in an Asian-associated ancestry cluster in a later analysis.

The clonotype originates from a human donor in good health. Sequencing used PBMCs. The chain uses TRBV7-6 and TRBJ2-5, with 8 bases fitting TRBD1. CDR3 nucleotide sequence: TGTGCCAGCAGCTCGAACAGGGGGTTGGAGTTGAAAGAGACCCAGTACTTC. This encodes CASSSNRGLELKETQYF. Full variable domain (missing parts from reference TRBV7-6 and TRBJ2-5): GAGVSQSPRYKVTKRGQDVALRCDPISGHVSLYWYRQALGQGPEFLTYFNYEAQQDKSGLPNDRFSAERPEGSISTLTIQRTEQRDSAMYRCASSSNRGLELKETQYFGPGTRLLVL.